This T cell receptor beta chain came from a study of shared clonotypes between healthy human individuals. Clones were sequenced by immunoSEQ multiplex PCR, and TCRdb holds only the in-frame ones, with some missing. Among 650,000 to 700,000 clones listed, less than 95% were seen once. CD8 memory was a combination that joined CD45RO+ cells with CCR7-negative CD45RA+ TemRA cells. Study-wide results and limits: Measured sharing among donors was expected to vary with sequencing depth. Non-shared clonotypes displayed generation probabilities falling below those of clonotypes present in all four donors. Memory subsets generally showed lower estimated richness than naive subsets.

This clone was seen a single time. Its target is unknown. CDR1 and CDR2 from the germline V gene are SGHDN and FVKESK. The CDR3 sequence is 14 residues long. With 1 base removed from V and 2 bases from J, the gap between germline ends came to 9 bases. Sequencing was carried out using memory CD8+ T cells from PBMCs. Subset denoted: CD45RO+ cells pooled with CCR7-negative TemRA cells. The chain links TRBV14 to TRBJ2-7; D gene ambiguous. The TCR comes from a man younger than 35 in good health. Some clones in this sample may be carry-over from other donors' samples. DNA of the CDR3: TGTGCCAGCAGCCAAGTAGGGCGAGCCTACGAGCAGTACTTC. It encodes CASSQVGRAYEQYF.